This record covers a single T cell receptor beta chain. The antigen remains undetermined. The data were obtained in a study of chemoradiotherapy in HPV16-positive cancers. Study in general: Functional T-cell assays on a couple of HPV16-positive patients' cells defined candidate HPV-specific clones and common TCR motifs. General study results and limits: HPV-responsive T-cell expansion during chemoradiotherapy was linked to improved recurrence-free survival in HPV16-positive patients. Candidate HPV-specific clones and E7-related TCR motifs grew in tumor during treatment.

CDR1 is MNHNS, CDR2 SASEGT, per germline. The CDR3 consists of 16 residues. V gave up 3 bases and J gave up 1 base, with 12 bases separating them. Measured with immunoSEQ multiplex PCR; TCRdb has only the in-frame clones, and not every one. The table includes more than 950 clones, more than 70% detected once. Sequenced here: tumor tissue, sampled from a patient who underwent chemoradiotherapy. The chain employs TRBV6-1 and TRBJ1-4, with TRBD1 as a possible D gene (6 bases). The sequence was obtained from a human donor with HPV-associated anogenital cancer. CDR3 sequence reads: CASSDGGRGTNEKLFF. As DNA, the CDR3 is TGTGCCAGCAGTGATGGGGGGCGCGGAACTAATGAAAAACTGTTTTTT.